The source of this T cell receptor (beta chain) is a study of cytotoxic CD8 clonotypes in ibrutinib-treated CLL (dated by TCRdb to about 2021). Study-wide context: In this cohort, 15 or so patients were treatment-naive and ten to twelve were relapsed/refractory, while some 17 had unmutated IGHV. Responses were partial in around 25 patients and complete in 2; after median 68 months follow-up, about 15 stayed in remission and about 12 progressed. Response samples were taken after a median of around 13 months on treatment, ranging from about 6 to 40 months. Samples averaged 255,043 productive templates and more than 85,000 productive rearrangements. Of the 90 or so participants in the trial, about two dozen had longitudinal samples available. Cryopreserved peripheral blood mononuclear cells were collected at three points: before therapy, at response, and at either sustained remission or disease progression. All remission and progressive disease samples were collected while patients were still receiving ibrutinib.

A MiSeq instrument was used for deep resolution sequencing, which targeted depths ranging from 1 in 1 million up to 1 in 200,000 T cells, with coverage averaging 10x for each clonotype. The immunoSEQ hsTCRB Kit was used to generate the TCR beta libraries. As for the authors' bioinformatics: Data were analyzed with ImmunoSEQ Data Assistant and ImmunoSEQ Analyzer, with V, D and J genes assigned per IMGT definitions. Clonality, which ranges from 0 to 1, was calculated by subtracting the normalized Shannon entropy of productive rearrangement frequencies from one. Only overrepresented clonotypes making up at least 0.05% of each patient's repertoire were included in the public clonotype analysis. Roughly 12 age-matched healthy donor repertoires from immuneACCESS were used as controls for clonality. TCRdb carries this immuneACCESS record with in-frame sequences only. Its versions omit some clonotypes, under half of them owing to an unresolved V gene in the studies checked, with the rest unexplained. V and J calls and clone size follow that table, whereas D and trimming were derived from the DNA. Recorded for this sample are over 120,000 clones; approximately 80% of them occurred a single time. Roughly 4.7% of the sample is taken by the ten largest.

As concerns this clone: Its binding antigen is unknown. Within one base of it there is no much larger clone, and no base qualities were kept.

The time point label, read with the paper, signifies: less than 30 months on ibrutinib. For TCR beta library preparation, roughly 2 micrograms of genomic DNA were extracted from the cryopreserved PBMCs. High-throughput TCR beta sequencing was performed on longitudinal blood samples from CLL patients receiving ibrutinib monotherapy. The patients were enrolled in a single-center, open-label phase 2 trial of ibrutinib monotherapy. From its cysteine to its phenylalanine, the CDR3 spans 13 amino acids. Just CDR3 DNA is preserved here, 39 bases in frame from base 1. The V end loses 4 bases and the J end loses 3 bases, and a stretch of 10 bases separates them. Per the germline V gene, SNHLY is the CDR1 and FYNNEI is the CDR2. Broad study findings and their caveats: Sampling times were not matched between patients in sustained remission and patients whose disease was progressing, and lymph node repertoires were not examined. An increase in clonality was observed at ibrutinib response, with clonality remaining stable during sustained remission and falling back toward baseline at progression. Baseline clonality was found to be higher than that of age-matched healthy donors and was strongly correlated with circulating CD8+ T-cell counts. Public clonotypes were rare and either shrank or stayed stable during treatment, and the rise in clonality at ibrutinib response reflected expansion of private clonotypes.

This receptor chain uses TRBV2 and TRBJ2-7; matching of 5 bases hints at TRBD2 as the D gene. The specimen was PBMCs, collected after 24 months of ibrutinib treatment. The TCR originated in a human donor with chronic lymphocytic leukemia. The CDR3 reads as follows: CASSGSGIYEQYF. The nucleotide sequence is given as TGTGCCAGCAGTGGGAGCGGCATCTACGAGCAGTACTTC. Joined to the reference TRBV2 and TRBJ2-7 proteins, this CDR3 gives the full variable domain: EPEVTQTPSHQVTQMGQEVILRCVPISNHLYFYWYRQILGQKVEFLVSFYNNEISEKSEIFDDQFSVERPDGSNFTLKIRSTKLEDSAMYFCASSGSGIYEQYFGPGTRLTVT.